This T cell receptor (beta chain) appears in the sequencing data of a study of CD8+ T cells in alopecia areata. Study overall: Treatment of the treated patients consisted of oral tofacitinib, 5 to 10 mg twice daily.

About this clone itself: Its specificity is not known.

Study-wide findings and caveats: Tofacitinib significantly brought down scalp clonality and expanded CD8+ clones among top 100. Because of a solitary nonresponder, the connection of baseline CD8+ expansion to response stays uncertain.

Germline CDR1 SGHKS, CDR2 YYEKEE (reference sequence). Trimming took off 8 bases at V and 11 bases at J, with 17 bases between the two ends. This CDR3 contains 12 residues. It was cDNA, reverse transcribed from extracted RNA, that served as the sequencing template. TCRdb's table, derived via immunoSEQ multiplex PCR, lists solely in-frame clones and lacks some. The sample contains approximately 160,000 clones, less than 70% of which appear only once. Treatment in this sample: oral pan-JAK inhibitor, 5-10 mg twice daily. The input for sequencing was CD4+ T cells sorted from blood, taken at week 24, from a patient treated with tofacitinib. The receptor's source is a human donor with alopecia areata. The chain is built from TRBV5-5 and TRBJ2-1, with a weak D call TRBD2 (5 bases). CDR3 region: CASLGSSQQQFF. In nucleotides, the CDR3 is TGTGCCAGTCTAGGGTCTAGCCAGCAGCAGTTCTTC.